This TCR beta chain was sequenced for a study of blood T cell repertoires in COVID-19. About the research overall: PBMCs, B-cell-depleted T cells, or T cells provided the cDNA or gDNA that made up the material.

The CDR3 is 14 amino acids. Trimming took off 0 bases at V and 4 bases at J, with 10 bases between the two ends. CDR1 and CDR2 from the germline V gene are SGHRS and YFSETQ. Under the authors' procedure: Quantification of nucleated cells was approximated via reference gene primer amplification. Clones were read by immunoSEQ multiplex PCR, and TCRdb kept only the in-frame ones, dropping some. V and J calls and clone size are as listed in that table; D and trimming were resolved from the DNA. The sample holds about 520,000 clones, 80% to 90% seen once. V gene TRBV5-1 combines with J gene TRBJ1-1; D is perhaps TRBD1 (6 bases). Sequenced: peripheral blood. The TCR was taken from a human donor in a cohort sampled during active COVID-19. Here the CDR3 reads CASSLDTGPTEAFF. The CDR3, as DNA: TGCGCCAGCAGCTTGGACACAGGGCCCACTGAAGCTTTCTTT.